The rows below give T cell receptor beta chains drawn from one sample of a study of blood T cell repertoires in COVID-19. Some clones are missing from TCRdb's copy, which holds only in-frame ones; the method was immunoSEQ multiplex PCR. Here the sample spans around 300,000 clones, 86% being singletons. The source material was PBMCs or T cells enriched from blood (not recorded which). These receptors were obtained from a woman between 18 and 29 years old who had recovered from COVID-19. CDR3s include the opening cysteine and the closing phenylalanine or tryptophan. Fields, in order: V gene, clone size, J gene, D gene, CDR3 protein, CDR3 DNA. D genes are given only for firm matches. Not all rows give a size; the values are once, few, many and, for expanded clones, a class.

V: TRBV3-1/TRBV3-2
size: NA
J: TRBJ2-1
D: NA
CDR3: CASSLSASDEQFF
DNA: TGTGCCAGCAGTCTATCCGCTAGCGATGAGCAGTTCTTC

V: TRBV4-1
size: NA
J: TRBJ1-2
D: NA
CDR3: CASSRAGGLGGYTF
DNA: TGCGCCAGCAGCCGAGCCGGAGGACTGGGGGGCTACACCTTC

V: TRBV9
size: NA
J: TRBJ2-3
D: TRBD2
CDR3: CASSVDGTSRANTQYF
DNA: TGTGCCAGCAGCGTAGACGGGACTAGTCGCGCGAATACGCAGTATTTT

V: TRBV5-6
size: once
J: TRBJ2-6
D: TRBD2
CDR3: CASSRNVNGGAGANVLTF
DNA: TGTGCCAGCAGCCGAAACGTCAACGGGGGGGCTGGGGCCAACGTCCTGACTTTC

V: TRBV29-1
size: NA
J: TRBJ2-1
D: TRBD2
CDR3: CSVDGTTSSYNEQFF
DNA: TGCAGCGTTGACGGGACTACCAGCTCCTACAATGAGCAGTTCTTC

V: TRBV24-1
size: NA
J: TRBJ1-2
D: NA
CDR3: CATSDFQGPRGYTF
DNA: TGTGCCACCAGTGATTTTCAGGGGCCCAGGGGCTACACCTTC

V: TRBV6-2/TRBV6-3
size: NA
J: TRBJ2-7
D: NA
CDR3: CASRPWAGNYEQYF
DNA: TGTGCCAGCAGACCTTGGGCGGGCAACTACGAGCAGTACTTC

V: TRBV7-6
size: NA
J: TRBJ2-7
D: NA
CDR3: CASSPQASVVYEQYF
DNA: TGTGCCAGCAGCCCCCAGGCTTCGGTTGTCTACGAGCAGTACTTC

V: TRBV4-1
size: NA
J: TRBJ2-1
D: TRBD2
CDR3: CASSQGGLAGRNVYEQFF
DNA: TGCGCCAGCAGCCAGGGCGGACTAGCGGGGCGTAATGTATATGAGCAGTTCTTC

V: TRBV11-2
size: NA
J: TRBJ1-2
D: TRBD1
CDR3: CASSLTGVDYGYTF
DNA: TGTGCCAGCAGCCTGACAGGGGTGGACTATGGCTACACCTTC

V: TRBV7-8
size: NA
J: TRBJ2-1
D: NA
CDR3: CASSDGGRLGNEQFF
DNA: TGTGCCAGCAGCGACGGGGGACGTTTGGGAAATGAGCAGTTCTTC

V: TRBV30
size: NA
J: TRBJ2-7
D: NA
CDR3: CAWSLGGPSYEQYF
DNA: TGTGCCTGGAGTTTAGGCGGGCCCTCCTACGAGCAGTACTTC

V: TRBV6-2/TRBV6-3
size: NA
J: TRBJ2-1
D: TRBD1
CDR3: CASSTQGDGNEQFF
DNA: TGTGCCAGCAGTACACAGGGGGATGGGAATGAGCAGTTCTTC

V: TRBV28
size: NA
J: TRBJ2-1
D: NA
CDR3: CASSLHSGPVNEQFF
DNA: TGTGCCAGCAGTTTACATAGCGGACCAGTCAATGAGCAGTTCTTC

V: TRBV6-1
size: NA
J: TRBJ2-7
D: TRBD2
CDR3: CASSEGLAEYYEQYF
DNA: TGTGCCAGCAGTGAAGGACTAGCGGAGTACTACGAGCAGTACTTC

V: TRBV6-1
size: NA
J: TRBJ2-7
D: TRBD1
CDR3: CASSEKGTGVGDEQYF
DNA: TGTGCCAGCAGTGAAAAGGGGACAGGGGTTGGCGACGAGCAGTACTTC

V: TRBV18
size: NA
J: TRBJ2-1
D: TRBD2
CDR3: CASSPQWAGGPNNEQFF
DNA: TGTGCCAGCTCACCGCAATGGGCGGGGGGGCCGAACAATGAGCAGTTCTTC

V: TRBV7-8
size: once
J: TRBJ2-4
D: NA
CDR3: CASSLVGSWQGAKNIQYF
DNA: TGTGCCAGCAGCTTAGTAGGCTCGTGGCAGGGTGCCAAAAACATTCAGTACTTC

V: TRBV7-9
size: NA
J: TRBJ2-7
D: TRBD2
CDR3: CASSLTSGTSYEQYF
DNA: TGTGCCAGCAGTCTAACTAGCGGGACCTCCTACGAGCAGTACTTC

V: TRBV30
size: NA
J: TRBJ1-6
D: TRBD1
CDR3: CAWRYRTGGSPLHF
DNA: TGTGCCTGGAGGTATAGGACAGGTGGCTCACCCCTCCACTTT

V: TRBV6-6
size: once
J: TRBJ1-2
D: TRBD1
CDR3: CASSYSPDRGSGYTF
DNA: TGTGCCAGCAGTTACTCCCCGGACAGGGGGTCGGGCTACACCTTC

V: TRBV13
size: NA
J: TRBJ1-5
D: TRBD1
CDR3: CASSFTGGNQPQHF
DNA: TGTGCCAGCAGTTTTACAGGGGGCAATCAGCCCCAGCATTTT

V: TRBV5-1
size: NA
J: TRBJ1-2
D: TRBD1
CDR3: CASSQVSTGDGYTF
DNA: TGCGCCAGCAGCCAGGTCAGCACAGGGGATGGCTACACCTTC

V: TRBV10-3
size: NA
J: TRBJ1-5
D: NA
CDR3: CAISESRDRQPQHF
DNA: TGTGCCATCAGTGAGTCCCGGGATCGACAGCCCCAGCATTTT

V: TRBV5-5
size: once
J: TRBJ2-7
D: TRBD1
CDR3: CASSLGERQGAYF
DNA: TGTGCCAGCAGCTTGGGGGAGAGACAGGGTGCGTACTTC

V: TRBV5-6
size: NA
J: TRBJ1-4
D: NA
CDR3: CASSPKSGLAALNEKLFF
DNA: TGTGCCAGCAGCCCAAAATCGGGGTTAGCAGCCCTTAATGAAAAACTGTTTTTT

V: TRBV5-4
size: NA
J: TRBJ1-1
D: NA
CDR3: CASSLVLDTEAFF
DNA: TGTGCCAGCAGCTTGGTCCTTGACACTGAAGCTTTCTTT

V: TRBV4-3
size: NA
J: TRBJ1-1
D: NA
CDR3: CASSQEPGVTYTEAFF
DNA: TGCGCCAGCAGCCAAGAACCCGGGGTTACTTACACTGAAGCTTTCTTT

V: TRBV18
size: NA
J: TRBJ1-1
D: NA
CDR3: CASSPPPGRANTEAFF
DNA: TGTGCCAGCTCACCACCGCCGGGCAGGGCGAACACTGAAGCTTTCTTT

V: TRBV27
size: once
J: TRBJ2-7
D: TRBD1
CDR3: CASSRIPGQKVSEQYF
DNA: TGTGCCAGCAGCCGCATCCCGGGACAGAAGGTCTCCGAGCAGTACTTC

V: TRBV30
size: NA
J: TRBJ1-5
D: TRBD1
CDR3: CAWTDGQGASQPQHF
DNA: TGTGCCTGGACCGACGGACAGGGGGCATCTCAGCCCCAGCATTTT

V: TRBV9
size: NA
J: TRBJ2-7
D: TRBD2
CDR3: CASSVGPSGSSYEQYF
DNA: TGTGCCAGCAGCGTAGGACCTAGCGGGAGTTCCTACGAGCAGTACTTC

V: TRBV5-1
size: few
J: TRBJ1-6
D: NA
CDR3: CASSLYGNTNSPLHF
DNA: TGCGCCAGCAGCTTATACGGGAACACGAATTCACCCCTCCACTTT

V: TRBV30
size: NA
J: TRBJ1-1
D: NA
CDR3: CAWNLRGAEAFF
DNA: TGTGCCTGGAACCTACGGGGAGCTGAAGCTTTCTTT

V: TRBV28
size: NA
J: TRBJ1-2
D: NA
CDR3: CASSPGERYGYTF
DNA: TGTGCCAGCAGCCCAGGGGAGCGGTATGGCTACACCTTC

V: TRBV7-6
size: NA
J: TRBJ2-1
D: TRBD1
CDR3: CASSHTTGGGLPYNEQFF
DNA: TGTGCCAGCAGCCATACGACAGGGGGCGGTCTCCCCTACAATGAGCAGTTCTTC

V: TRBV27
size: NA
J: TRBJ1-2
D: NA
CDR3: CASSLRGTNYGYTF
DNA: TGTGCCAGCAGTTTAAGGGGGACCAACTATGGCTACACCTTC

V: TRBV2
size: NA
J: TRBJ2-7
D: NA
CDR3: CASSEAGMSYEQYF
DNA: TGTGCCAGCAGTGAGGCAGGGATGTCCTACGAGCAGTACTTC

V: TRBV9
size: NA
J: TRBJ2-3
D: TRBD2
CDR3: CASSAFLAGGPDTQYF
DNA: TGTGCCAGCAGCGCGTTTCTAGCGGGGGGGCCAGATACGCAGTATTTT

V: TRBV5-8
size: NA
J: TRBJ1-2
D: NA
CDR3: CASSLELGGAYGYTF
DNA: TGTGCCAGCAGCTTGGAGCTGGGGGGTGCCTATGGCTACACCTTC

V: TRBV19
size: NA
J: TRBJ1-1
D: NA
CDR3: CASSTREGTEAFF
DNA: TGTGCCAGTAGTACCAGGGAGGGCACTGAAGCTTTCTTT

V: TRBV18
size: NA
J: TRBJ2-1
D: TRBD1
CDR3: CASSSGTGVFNEQFF
DNA: TGTGCCAGCTCCTCCGGGACAGGGGTTTTCAATGAGCAGTTCTTC

V: TRBV18
size: NA
J: TRBJ1-1
D: NA
CDR3: CASSGRGKDTEAFF
DNA: TGTGCCAGCTCAGGGAGGGGAAAGGACACTGAAGCTTTCTTT

V: TRBV5-1
size: NA
J: TRBJ2-3
D: TRBD2
CDR3: CASSLEASGNVGDTQYF
DNA: TGCGCCAGCAGCTTGGAAGCTAGCGGGAACGTCGGAGATACGCAGTATTTT

V: TRBV30
size: NA
J: TRBJ2-5
D: NA
CDR3: CAWGDTQETQYF
DNA: TGTGCCTGGGGGGACACTCAAGAGACCCAGTACTTC

V: TRBV18
size: few
J: TRBJ2-7
D: TRBD1
CDR3: CASGRTGEYEQYF
DNA: TGTGCCAGCGGCCGGACAGGGGAATACGAGCAGTACTTC

V: TRBV5-1
size: NA
J: TRBJ2-7
D: TRBD2
CDR3: CASSWRGGDEQYF
DNA: TGCGCCAGCAGCTGGCGGGGGGGCGACGAGCAGTACTTC

V: TRBV5-4
size: NA
J: TRBJ2-1
D: NA
CDR3: CASSLGEQREQFF
DNA: TGTGCCAGCAGCTTGGGGGAGCAGAGGGAGCAGTTCTTC

V: TRBV5-1
size: NA
J: TRBJ2-7
D: NA
CDR3: CASSLDGYEQYF
DNA: TGCGCCAGCAGCTTGGACGGGTACGAGCAGTACTTC

V: TRBV6-5
size: many
J: TRBJ1-5
D: TRBD1
CDR3: CASSQGQGFQPQHF
DNA: TGTGCCAGCAGCCAGGGACAGGGGTTTCAGCCCCAGCATTTT

V: TRBV27
size: many
J: TRBJ1-6
D: NA
CDR3: CASSFAGAGHLHF
DNA: TGTGCCAGCAGTTTCGCAGGGGCCGGTCACCTCCACTTT

V: TRBV11-2
size: once
J: TRBJ2-5
D: TRBD2
CDR3: CASSYLKWGGETQYF
DNA: TGTGCCAGCAGCTACCTTAAGTGGGGGGGAGAGACCCAGTACTTC

V: TRBV27
size: NA
J: TRBJ1-4
D: TRBD1
CDR3: CASSLGDSQSEKLFF
DNA: TGTGCCAGCAGTTTAGGGGACAGTCAATCCGAAAAACTGTTTTTT